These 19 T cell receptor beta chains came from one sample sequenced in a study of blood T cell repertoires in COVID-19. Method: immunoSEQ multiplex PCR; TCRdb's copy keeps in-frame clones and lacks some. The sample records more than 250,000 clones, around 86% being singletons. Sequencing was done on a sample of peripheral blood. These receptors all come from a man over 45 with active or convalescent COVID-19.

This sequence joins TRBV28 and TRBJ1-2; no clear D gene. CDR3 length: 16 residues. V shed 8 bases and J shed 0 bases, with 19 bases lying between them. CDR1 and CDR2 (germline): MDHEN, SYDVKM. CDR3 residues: CASGPSRRRANYGYTF. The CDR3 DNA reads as TGTGCCAGCGGTCCCTCCAGGCGAAGAGCTAACTATGGCTACACCTTC.

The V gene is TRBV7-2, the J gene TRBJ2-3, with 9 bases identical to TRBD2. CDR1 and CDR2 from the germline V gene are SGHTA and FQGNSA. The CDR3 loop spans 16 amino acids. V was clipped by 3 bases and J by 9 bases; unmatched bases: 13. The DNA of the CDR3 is TGTGCCAGCAGCTTCCCCGGGACTAGCCTCGGTGGGACGCAGTATTTT. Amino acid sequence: CASSFPGTSLGGTQYF. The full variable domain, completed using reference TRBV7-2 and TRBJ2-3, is GAGVSQSPSNKVTEKGKDVELRCDPISGHTALYWYRQSLGQGLEFLIYFQGNSAPDKSGLPSDRFSAERTGGSVSTLTIQRTQQEDSAVYLCASSFPGTSLGGTQYFGPGTRLTVL.

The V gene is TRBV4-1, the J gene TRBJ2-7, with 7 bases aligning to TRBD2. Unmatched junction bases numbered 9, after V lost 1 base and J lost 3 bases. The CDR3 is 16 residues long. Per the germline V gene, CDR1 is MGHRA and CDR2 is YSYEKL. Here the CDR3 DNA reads TGCGCCAGCAGCCAAGTTACTAGCGCAGAGCACTACGAGCAGTACTTC. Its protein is CASSQVTSAEHYEQYF.

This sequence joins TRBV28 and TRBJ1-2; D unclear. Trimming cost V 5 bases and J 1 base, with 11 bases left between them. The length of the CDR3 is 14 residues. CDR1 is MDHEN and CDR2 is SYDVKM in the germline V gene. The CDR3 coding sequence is TGTGCCAGCAGTCTACACGGGGATAACTATGGCTACACCTTC. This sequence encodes CASSLHGDNYGYTF.

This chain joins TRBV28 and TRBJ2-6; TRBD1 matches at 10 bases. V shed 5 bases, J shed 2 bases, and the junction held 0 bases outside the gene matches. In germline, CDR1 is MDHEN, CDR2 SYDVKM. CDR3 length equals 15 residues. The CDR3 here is CASSGQGAGANVLTF. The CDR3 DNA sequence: TGTGCCAGCAGTGGACAGGGGGCTGGGGCCAACGTCCTGACTTTC. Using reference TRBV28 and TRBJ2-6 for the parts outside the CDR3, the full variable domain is DVKVTQSSRYLVKRTGEKVFLECVQDMDHENMFWYRQDPGLGLRLIYFSYDVKMKEKGDIPEGYSVSREKKERFSLILESASTNQTSMYLCASSGQGAGANVLTFGAGSRLTVL.

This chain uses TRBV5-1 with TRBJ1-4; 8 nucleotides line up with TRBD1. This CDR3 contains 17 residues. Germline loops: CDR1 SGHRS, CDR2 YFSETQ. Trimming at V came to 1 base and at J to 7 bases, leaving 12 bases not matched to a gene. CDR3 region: CASSLPTGAGGIEKLFF. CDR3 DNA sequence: TGCGCCAGCAGCTTGCCGACAGGGGCCGGGGGGATTGAAAAACTGTTTTTT.

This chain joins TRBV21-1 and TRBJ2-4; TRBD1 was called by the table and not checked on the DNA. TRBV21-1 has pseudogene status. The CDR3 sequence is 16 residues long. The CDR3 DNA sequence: TGTGCCAGCAGCGCTTGGGACAGCTTAGCCAAAAACATTCAGTACTTC. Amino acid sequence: CASSAWDSLAKNIQYF.

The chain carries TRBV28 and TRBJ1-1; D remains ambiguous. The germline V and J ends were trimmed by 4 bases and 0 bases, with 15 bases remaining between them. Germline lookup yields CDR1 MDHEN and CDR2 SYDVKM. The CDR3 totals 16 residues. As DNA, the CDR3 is TGTGCCAGCAGTTCTATGGGGAGAGGATTGAACACTGAAGCTTTCTTT. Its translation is CASSSMGRGLNTEAFF.

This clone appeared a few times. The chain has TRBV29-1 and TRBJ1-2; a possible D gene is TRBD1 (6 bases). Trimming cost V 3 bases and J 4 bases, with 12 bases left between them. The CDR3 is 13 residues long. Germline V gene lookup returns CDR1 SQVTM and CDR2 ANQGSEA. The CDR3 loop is CSVDAGAAYGYTF. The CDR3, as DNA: TGCAGCGTTGATGCAGGGGCCGCCTATGGCTACACCTTC.

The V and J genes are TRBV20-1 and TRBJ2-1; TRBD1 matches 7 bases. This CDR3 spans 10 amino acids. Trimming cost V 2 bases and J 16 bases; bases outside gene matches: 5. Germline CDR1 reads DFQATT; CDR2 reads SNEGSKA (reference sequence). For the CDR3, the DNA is TGCAGTGCTAGAAGTCAGGGGGTTTTCTTC. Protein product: CSARSQGVFF.

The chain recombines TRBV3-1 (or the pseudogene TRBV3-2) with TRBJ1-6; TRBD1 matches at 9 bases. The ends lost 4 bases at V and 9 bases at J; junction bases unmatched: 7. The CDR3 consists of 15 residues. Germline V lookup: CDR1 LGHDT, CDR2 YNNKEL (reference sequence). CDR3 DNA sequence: TGTGCCAGCAGCCCATTGGGACAGGGTTCTTCACCCCTCCACTTT. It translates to CASSPLGQGSSPLHF.

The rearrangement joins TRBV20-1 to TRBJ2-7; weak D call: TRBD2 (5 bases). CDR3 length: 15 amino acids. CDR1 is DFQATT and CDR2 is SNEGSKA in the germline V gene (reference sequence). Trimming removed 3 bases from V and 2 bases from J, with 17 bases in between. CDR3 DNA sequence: TGCAGTGCTAGTCACGGGAACGCGCCTCCCTACGAGCAGTACTTC. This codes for CSASHGNAPPYEQYF.

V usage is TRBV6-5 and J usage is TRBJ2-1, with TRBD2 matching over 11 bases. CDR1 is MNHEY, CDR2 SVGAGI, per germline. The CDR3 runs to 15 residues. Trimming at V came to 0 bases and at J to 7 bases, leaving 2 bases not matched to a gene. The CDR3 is CASSYSTSGVNEQFF. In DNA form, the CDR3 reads TGTGCCAGCAGTTACTCGACTAGCGGGGTAAATGAGCAGTTCTTC.

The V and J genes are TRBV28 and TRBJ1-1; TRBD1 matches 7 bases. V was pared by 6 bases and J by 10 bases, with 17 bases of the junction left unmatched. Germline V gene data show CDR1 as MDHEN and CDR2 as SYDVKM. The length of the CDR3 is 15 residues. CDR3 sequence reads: CASRGPTGVRLGAFF. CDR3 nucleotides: TGTGCCAGCAGGGGGCCTACAGGGGTCCGCCTGGGAGCTTTCTTT.

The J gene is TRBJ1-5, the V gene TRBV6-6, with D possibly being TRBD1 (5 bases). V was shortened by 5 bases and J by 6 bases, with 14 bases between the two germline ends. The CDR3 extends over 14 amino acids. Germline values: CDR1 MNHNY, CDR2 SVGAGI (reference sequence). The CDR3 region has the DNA TGTGCCAGCAGTGACAGCAGCCTGAGTCAGCCCCAGCATTTT. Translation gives CASSDSSLSQPQHF.

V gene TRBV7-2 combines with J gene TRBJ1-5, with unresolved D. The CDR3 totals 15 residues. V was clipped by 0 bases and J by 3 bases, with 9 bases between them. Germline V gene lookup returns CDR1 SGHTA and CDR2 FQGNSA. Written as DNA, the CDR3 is TGTGCCAGCAGCTTAGCGGCGGGGTACAATCAGCCCCAGCATTTT. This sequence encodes CASSLAAGYNQPQHF.

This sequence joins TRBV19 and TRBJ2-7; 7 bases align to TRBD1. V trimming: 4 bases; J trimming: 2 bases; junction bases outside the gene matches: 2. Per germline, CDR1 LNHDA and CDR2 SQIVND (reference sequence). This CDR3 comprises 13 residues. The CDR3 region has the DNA TGTGCCAGTAGTAAAGGGACAGCCTACGAGCAGTACTTC. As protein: CASSKGTAYEQYF.

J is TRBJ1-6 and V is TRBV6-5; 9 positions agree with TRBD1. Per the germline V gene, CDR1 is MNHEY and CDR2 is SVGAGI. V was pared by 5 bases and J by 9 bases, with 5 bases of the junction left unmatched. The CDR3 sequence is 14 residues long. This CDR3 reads CASSNGQGSSPLHF. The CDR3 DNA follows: TGTGCCAGCAGTAATGGACAGGGGTCTTCACCCCTCCACTTT.

DNA of the CDR3: TGTGCCAGCAGCGCCGGGACAGGGTTTCCCCAAGAGACCCAGTACTTC. The encoded protein is CASSAGTGFPQETQYF. V gene TRBV27 combines with J gene TRBJ2-5, with 9 nucleotides matching TRBD1. This CDR3 is 16 amino acids long. The V and J ends lost 6 bases and 1 base, in that order; junction bases with no gene match: 9. Germline V gives CDR1 MNHEY, CDR2 SMNVEV (reference sequence).